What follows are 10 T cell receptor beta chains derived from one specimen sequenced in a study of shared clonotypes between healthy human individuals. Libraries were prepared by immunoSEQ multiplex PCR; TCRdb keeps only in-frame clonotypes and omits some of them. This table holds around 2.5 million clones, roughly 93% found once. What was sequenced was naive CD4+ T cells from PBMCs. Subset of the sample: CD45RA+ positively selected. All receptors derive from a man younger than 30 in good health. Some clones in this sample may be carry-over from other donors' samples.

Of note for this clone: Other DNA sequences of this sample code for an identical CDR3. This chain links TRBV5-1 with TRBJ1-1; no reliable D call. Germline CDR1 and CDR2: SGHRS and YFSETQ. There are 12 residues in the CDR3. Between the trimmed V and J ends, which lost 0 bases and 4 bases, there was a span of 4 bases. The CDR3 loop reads CASSLDGTEAFF. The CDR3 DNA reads TGCGCCAGCAGCTTGGACGGCACTGAAGCTTTCTTT.

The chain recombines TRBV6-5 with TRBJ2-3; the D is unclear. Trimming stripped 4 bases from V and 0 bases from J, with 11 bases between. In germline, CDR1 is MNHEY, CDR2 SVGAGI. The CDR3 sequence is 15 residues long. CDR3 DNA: TGTGCCAGCAGTTTCCGTGCTGGTAGCACAGATACGCAGTATTTT. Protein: CASSFRAGSTDTQYF.

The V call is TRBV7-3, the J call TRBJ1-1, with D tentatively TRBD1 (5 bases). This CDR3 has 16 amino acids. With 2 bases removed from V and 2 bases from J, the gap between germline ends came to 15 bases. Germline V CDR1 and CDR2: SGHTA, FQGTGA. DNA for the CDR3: TGTGCCAGCAGCTTATTGGGGACCGACAAAAACACTGAAGCTTTCTTT. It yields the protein CASSLLGTDKNTEAFF. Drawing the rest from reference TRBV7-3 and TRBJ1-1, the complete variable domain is GAGVSQTPSNKVTEKGKYVELRCDPISGHTALYWYRQSLGQGPEFLIYFQGTGAADDSGLPNDRFFAVRPEGSVSTLKIQRTERGDSAVYLCASSLLGTDKNTEAFFGQGTRLTVV.

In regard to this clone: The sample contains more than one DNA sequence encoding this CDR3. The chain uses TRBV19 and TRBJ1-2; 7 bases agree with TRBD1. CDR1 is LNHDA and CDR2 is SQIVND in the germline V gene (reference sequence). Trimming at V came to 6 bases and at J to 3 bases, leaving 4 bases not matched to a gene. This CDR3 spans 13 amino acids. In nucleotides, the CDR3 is TGTGCCAGTAGCACCACAGGGGACTATGGCTACACCTTC. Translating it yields CASSTTGDYGYTF.

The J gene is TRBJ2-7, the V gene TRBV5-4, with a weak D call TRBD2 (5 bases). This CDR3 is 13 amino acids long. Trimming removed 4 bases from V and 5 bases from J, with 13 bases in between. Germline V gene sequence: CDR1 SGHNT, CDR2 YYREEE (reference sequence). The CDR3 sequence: CASSPLGVDEQYF. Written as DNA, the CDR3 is TGTGCCAGCAGCCCCCTCGGGGTCGACGAGCAGTACTTC.

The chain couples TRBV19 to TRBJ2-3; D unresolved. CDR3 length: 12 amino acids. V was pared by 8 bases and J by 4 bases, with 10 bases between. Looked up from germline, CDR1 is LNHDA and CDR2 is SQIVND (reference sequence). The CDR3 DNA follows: TGTGCCAGTGGATGGGGTCCAGATACGCAGTATTTT. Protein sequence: CASGWGPDTQYF.

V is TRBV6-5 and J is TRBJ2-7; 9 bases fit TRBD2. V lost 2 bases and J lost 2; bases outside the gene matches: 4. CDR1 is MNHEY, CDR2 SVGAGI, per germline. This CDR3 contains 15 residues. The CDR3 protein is CASSYGREGPYEQYF. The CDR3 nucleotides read TGTGCCAGCAGTTACGGGCGGGAGGGCCCCTACGAGCAGTACTTC.

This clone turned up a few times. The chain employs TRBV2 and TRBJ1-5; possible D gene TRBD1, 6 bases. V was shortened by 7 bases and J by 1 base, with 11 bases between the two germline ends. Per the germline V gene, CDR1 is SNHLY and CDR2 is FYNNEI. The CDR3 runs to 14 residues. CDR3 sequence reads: CASNREGSNQPQHF. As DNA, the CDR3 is TGTGCCAGCAACAGGGAAGGAAGCAATCAGCCCCAGCATTTT.

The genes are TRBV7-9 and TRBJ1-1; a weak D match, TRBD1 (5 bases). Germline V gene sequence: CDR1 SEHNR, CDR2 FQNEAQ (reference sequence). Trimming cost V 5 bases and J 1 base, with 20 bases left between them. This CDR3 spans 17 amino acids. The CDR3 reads CASSPLARTTGNTEAFF. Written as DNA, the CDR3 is TGTGCCAGCAGCCCTCTGGCCAGGACAACTGGGAACACTGAAGCTTTCTTT. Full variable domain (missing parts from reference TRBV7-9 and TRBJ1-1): DTGVSQNPRHKITKRGQNVTFRCDPISEHNRLYWYRQTLGQGPEFLTYFQNEAQLEKSRLLSDRFSAERPKGSFSTLEIQRTEQGDSAMYLCASSPLARTTGNTEAFFGQGTRLTVV.

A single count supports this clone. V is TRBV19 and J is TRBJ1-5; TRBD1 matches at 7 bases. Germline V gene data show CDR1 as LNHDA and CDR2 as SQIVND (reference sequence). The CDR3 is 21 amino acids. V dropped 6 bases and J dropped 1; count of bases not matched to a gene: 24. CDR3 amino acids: CASSRRGYTGEGRVSNQPQHF. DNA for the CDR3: TGTGCCAGTAGCCGGCGGGGCTATACAGGGGAAGGTAGGGTGAGCAATCAGCCCCAGCATTTT. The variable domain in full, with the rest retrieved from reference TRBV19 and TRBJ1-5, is DGGITQSPKYLFRKEGQNVTLSCEQNLNHDAMYWYRQDPGQGLRLIYYSQIVNDFQKGDIAEGYSVSREKKESFPLTVTSAQKNPTAFYLCASSRRGYTGEGRVSNQPQHFGDGTRLSIL.